Detailed here is one T cell receptor beta chain. Measured with immunoSEQ multiplex PCR; TCRdb has only the in-frame clones, and not every one. The sample records tens of thousands of clones, over 70% being singletons. Trimming took 1 base from V and 3 from J, leaving 12 bases between them. Germline V gene lookup returns CDR1 LGHNA and CDR2 YSLEER. This CDR3 spans 15 amino acids. This record comes from a study of early stage breast cancer tumors. The sequenced sample consisted of blood. This sequence originates from a person aged 40 to 49 with breast cancer. The V and J genes are TRBV4-3 and TRBJ1-2; D gene uncertain. The DNA of the CDR3 is TGCGCCAGCAGCCAAGTATTATCCACCGACTATGGCTACACCTTC. This translates into CASSQVLSTDYGYTF.